Presented here are 3 T cell receptor beta chains from one specimen sequenced in a study of T cell responses to AZD1222 COVID-19 vaccine. Only in-frame clones appear in the TCRdb table, and some are missing; sequencing was by immunoSEQ multiplex PCR. There are some 52,000 clones in the sample; roughly 89% occur only once, and roughly 2.7% lies in the top ten. The specimen was peripheral blood, collected 28 days after the second AZD1222 dose. The receptors stem from an adult who received the AZD1222 COVID-19 vaccine.

J is TRBJ1-5 and V is TRBV6-1; D remains unclear. Germline assignment: CDR1 MNHNS and CDR2 SASEGT. This CDR3 is 11 amino acids long. Trimming removed 3 bases at V and 6 bases at J, with 3 bases between. CDR3 in DNA: TGTGCCAGCAGTGAGGTTCAGCCCCAGCATTTT. Its protein product is CASSEVQPQHF.

V usage is TRBV14 and J usage is TRBJ2-5; possibly TRBD1 for D (5 bases). Looked up from germline, CDR1 is SGHDN and CDR2 is FVKESK. The CDR3 loop spans 16 amino acids. V was shortened by 0 bases and J by 5 bases, with 16 bases between the two germline ends. The CDR3 region is CASSQDRAPSMETQYF. CDR3 DNA sequence: TGTGCCAGCAGCCAAGACAGGGCCCCATCAATGGAGACCCAGTACTTC.

In its sample, this clone was seen a few times. The chain recombines TRBV2 with TRBJ2-7; D perhaps matches TRBD2 (5 bases). The V end was cut by 7 bases, the J end by 1 base, with 5 bases between. The CDR3 has 11 amino acids. CDR1 is SNHLY and CDR2 is FYNNEI in the germline V gene. CDR3 nucleotide sequence: TGTGCCAGCACGGGGTCCTACGAGCAGTACTTC. Its translation is CASTGSYEQYF.